Below, 12 T cell receptor beta chains from the same sample are listed, as sequenced in a study of cytomegalovirus exposure and HLA in healthy donors. Both 60 Vbeta primers and 13 Jbeta primers went into the PCR. Data came from immunoSEQ multiplex PCR; TCRdb stores just in-frame clones and leaves some out. The sample shows roughly 180,000 clones, roughly 8.7% of them seen only once. Source material: PBMCs. These receptors were obtained from a woman in her thirties in good health and CMV-seropositive.

V gene TRBV4-1 combines with J gene TRBJ2-6, with no clear D. The germline V gene encodes CDR1 MGHRA and CDR2 YSYEKL. V shed 0 bases and J shed 5 bases, with 11 bases lying between them. The CDR3 is 16 residues long. The CDR3 nucleotides are TGCGCCAGCAGCCAAGACGGGTCACAACGGGCCAACGTCCTGACTTTC. Translating it yields CASSQDGSQRANVLTF.

Only a few counts were recorded for this clone. The rearrangement uses TRBV7-9 and TRBJ2-1, with 13 bases lining up with TRBD2. After removal of 7 bases from V and 3 bases from J, the junction contained 6 bases not matched to a gene. The V gene's germline CDR1 is SEHNR and CDR2 FQNEAQ (reference sequence). The CDR3 spans 16 residues. In DNA form, the CDR3 reads TGTGCCAGCAAGGCGGGACTAGCGGGATTCTACAATGAGCAGTTCTTC. Amino acids: CASKAGLAGFYNEQFF.

This clone was counted a few times. The chain recombines TRBV19 with TRBJ2-6; no clear D gene. V gave up 5 bases and J gave up 2 bases, with 10 bases separating them. The germline gives CDR1 LNHDA, CDR2 SQIVND (reference sequence). The CDR3 totals 15 residues. CDR3 DNA: TGTGCCAGTAGTCGCAGAGACACTGGGGCCAACGTCCTGACTTTC. Translation: CASSRRDTGANVLTF.

This clone has just a few counts. J is TRBJ1-1 and V is TRBV27; perhaps TRBD1 as D (6 bases). The CDR3 loop spans 14 amino acids. CDR1 MNHEY and CDR2 SMNVEV come from the germline V gene (reference sequence). The germline V and J ends were trimmed by 7 bases and 11 bases, with 23 bases remaining between them. The CDR3 nucleotides are TGTGCCAGCACCCCCCCCGGGTCGGCAGGGGAGGCTTTCTTT. Translation gives CASTPPGSAGEAFF.

The gene calls are TRBV6-1 and TRBJ1-2, with TRBD1 matching over 7 bases. The V and J ends lost 4 bases and 4 bases, in that order; junction bases with no gene match: 9. Germline V gene data show CDR1 as MNHNS and CDR2 as SASEGT. This CDR3 spans 15 amino acids. Here the CDR3 reads CASSVRDRVTYGYTF. In nucleotides, the CDR3 is TGTGCCAGCAGTGTAAGGGACAGAGTAACCTATGGCTACACCTTC.

This clone was seen a few times. The DNA for the CDR3 is TGTGCCAGCAGCGATAGATGGGGACAGGGGAAGGAGACCCAGTACTTC. This sequence encodes CASSDRWGQGKETQYF. The rearrangement uses TRBV5-5 and TRBJ2-5; 10 positions match TRBD1. Germline CDR1 SGHKS, CDR2 YYEKEE (reference sequence). With V trimmed by 4 bases and J by 5 bases, 11 bases remained unmatched. CDR3 length equals 16 residues.

This clone appeared a few times. V gene TRBV19 combines with J gene TRBJ1-2; possibly TRBD1 for D (6 bases). CDR1 is LNHDA and CDR2 is SQIVND in the germline V gene (reference sequence). The V end was cut by 5 bases, the J end by 5 bases, with 15 bases between. This CDR3 region has 14 residues. CDR3 nucleotide sequence: TGTGCCAGTAGTCCCAACAGGGCAGGATATGGCTACACCTTC. As protein: CASSPNRAGYGYTF.

This clone has more than one count but fewer than ten. CDR3 nucleotide sequence: TGTGCCAGTAGCCTAGGGACTAGTAGGCTCTACGAGCAGTACTTC. Translation gives CASSLGTSRLYEQYF. The chain couples TRBV19 to TRBJ2-7; 8 nucleotides line up with TRBD2. V lost 6 bases and J lost 3; bases outside the gene matches: 10. This CDR3 contains 15 residues. CDR1 and CDR2 (germline): LNHDA, SQIVND (reference sequence).

There are a few counts of this clone. The chain is built from TRBV7-9 and TRBJ2-5; a possible D gene is TRBD1 (5 bases). Germline V gives CDR1 SEHNR, CDR2 FQNEAQ (reference sequence). The CDR3 runs 14 residues. V lost 5 bases to trimming and J lost 4 bases, with 14 bases between them. CDR3 sequence (DNA): TGTGCCAGCAGCCCCGACAGATTTTCAGAGACCCAGTACTTC. Its translation is CASSPDRFSETQYF.

The chain is built from TRBV5-1 and TRBJ2-1; D ambiguous. The CDR3 is 14 residues long. V was trimmed by 0 bases and J by 6 bases, leaving 10 bases between them. The germline V gene encodes CDR1 SGHRS and CDR2 YFSETQ. As DNA, the CDR3 is TGCGCCAGCAGCTTGGTGCCATCGGGCAATGAGCAGTTCTTC. Protein sequence: CASSLVPSGNEQFF.

This rearrangement joins TRBV2 to TRBJ2-7; D call uncertain. V lost 6 bases, J lost 4 bases, and 10 bases lay in between. Germline V CDR1 and CDR2: SNHLY, FYNNEI. The CDR3 totals 12 residues. Here the CDR3 DNA reads TGTGCCAGCAGGATGACTCTTTACGAGCAGTACTTC. Residues: CASRMTLYEQYF.

The V call is TRBV7-3, the J call TRBJ2-7; TRBD2 agrees at 9 bases. V gave up 4 bases and J gave up 6 bases; unmatched junction bases: 7. This CDR3 has 14 amino acids. Germline-derived CDR1 and CDR2 are SGHTA and FQGTGA. The CDR3 DNA reads TGTGCCAGCAGCTACACCGGGACTAGCTTCGAGCAGTACTTC. Translating gives CASSYTGTSFEQYF.